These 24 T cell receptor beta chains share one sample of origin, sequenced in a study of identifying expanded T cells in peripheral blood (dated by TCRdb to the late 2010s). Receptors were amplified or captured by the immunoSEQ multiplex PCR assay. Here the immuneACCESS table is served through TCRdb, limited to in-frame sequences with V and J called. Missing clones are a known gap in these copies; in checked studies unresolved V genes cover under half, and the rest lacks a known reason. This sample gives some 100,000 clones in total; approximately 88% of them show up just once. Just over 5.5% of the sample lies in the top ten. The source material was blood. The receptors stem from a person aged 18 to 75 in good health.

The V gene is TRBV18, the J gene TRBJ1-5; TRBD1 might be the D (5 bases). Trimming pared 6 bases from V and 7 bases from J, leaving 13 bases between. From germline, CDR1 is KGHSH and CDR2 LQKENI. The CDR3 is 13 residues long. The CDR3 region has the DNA TGTGCCAGCTCGCAACGGGACGACCAGCCCCAGCATTTT. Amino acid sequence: CASSQRDDQPQHF.

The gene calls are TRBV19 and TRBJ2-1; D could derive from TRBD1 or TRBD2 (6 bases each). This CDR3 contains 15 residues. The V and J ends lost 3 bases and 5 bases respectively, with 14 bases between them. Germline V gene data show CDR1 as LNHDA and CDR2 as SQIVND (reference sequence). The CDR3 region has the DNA TGTGCCAGTAGTATGGCCGGGGGCGGTCACAATGAGCAGTTCTTC. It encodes CASSMAGGGHNEQFF.

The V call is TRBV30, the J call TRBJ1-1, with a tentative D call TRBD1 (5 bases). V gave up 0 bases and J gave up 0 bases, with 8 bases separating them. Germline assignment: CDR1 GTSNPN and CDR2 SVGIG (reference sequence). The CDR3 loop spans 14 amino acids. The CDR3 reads CAWSVQVMNTEAFF. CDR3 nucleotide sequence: TGTGCCTGGAGTGTACAGGTAATGAACACTGAAGCTTTCTTT.

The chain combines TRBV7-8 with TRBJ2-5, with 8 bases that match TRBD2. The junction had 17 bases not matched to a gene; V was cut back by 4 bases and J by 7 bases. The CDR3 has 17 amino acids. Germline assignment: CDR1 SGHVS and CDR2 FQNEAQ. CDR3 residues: CASSSRAQAGGGRTQYF. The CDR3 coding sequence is TGTGCCAGCAGCTCCAGGGCGCAGGCGGGAGGAGGGAGGACCCAGTACTTC.

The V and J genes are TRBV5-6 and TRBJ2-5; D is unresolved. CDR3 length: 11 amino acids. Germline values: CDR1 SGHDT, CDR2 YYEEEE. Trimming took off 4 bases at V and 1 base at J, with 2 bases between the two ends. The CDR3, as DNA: TGTGCCAGCAGCGTCCAAGAGACCCAGTACTTC. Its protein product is CASSVQETQYF.

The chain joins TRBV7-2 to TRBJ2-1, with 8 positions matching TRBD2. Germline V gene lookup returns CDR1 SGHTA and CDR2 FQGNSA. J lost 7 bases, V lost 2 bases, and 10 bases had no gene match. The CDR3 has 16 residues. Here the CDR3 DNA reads TGTGCCAGCAGCTTATACCGGGGGGGCCAAATAAATGAGCAGTTCTTC. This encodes CASSLYRGGQINEQFF.

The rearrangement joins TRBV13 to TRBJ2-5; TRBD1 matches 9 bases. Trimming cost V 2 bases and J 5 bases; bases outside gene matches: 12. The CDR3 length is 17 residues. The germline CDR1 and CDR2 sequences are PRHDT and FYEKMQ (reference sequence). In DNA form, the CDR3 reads TGTGCCAGCAGCTTAAGTAGTCGGGGACAGGGTACGGAGACCCAGTACTTC. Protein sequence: CASSLSSRGQGTETQYF.

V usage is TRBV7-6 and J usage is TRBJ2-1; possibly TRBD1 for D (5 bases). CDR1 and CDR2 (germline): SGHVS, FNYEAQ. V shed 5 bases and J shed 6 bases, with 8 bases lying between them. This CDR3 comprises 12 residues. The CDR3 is CASSPQANEQFF. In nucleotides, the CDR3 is TGTGCCAGCAGCCCACAGGCCAATGAGCAGTTCTTC.

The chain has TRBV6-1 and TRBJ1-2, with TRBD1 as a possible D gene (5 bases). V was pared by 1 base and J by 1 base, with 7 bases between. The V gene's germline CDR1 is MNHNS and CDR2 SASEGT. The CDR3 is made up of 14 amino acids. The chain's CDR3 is CASSEGTNNYGYTF. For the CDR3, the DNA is TGTGCCAGCAGTGAAGGGACAAATAACTATGGCTACACCTTC.

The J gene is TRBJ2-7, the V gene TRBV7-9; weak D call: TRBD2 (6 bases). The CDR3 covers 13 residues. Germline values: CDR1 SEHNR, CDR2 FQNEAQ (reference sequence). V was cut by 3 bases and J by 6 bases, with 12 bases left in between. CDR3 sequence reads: CASSLLGRTEQYF. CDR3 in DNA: TGTGCCAGCAGCTTGCTCGGGAGAACCGAGCAGTACTTC.

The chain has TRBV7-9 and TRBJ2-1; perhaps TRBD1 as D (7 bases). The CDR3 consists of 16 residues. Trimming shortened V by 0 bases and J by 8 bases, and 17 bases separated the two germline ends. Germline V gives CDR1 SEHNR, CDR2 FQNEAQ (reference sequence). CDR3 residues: CASSLAPGGLLHEQFF. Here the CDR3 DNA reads TGTGCCAGCAGCTTAGCCCCAGGGGGACTCCTCCATGAGCAGTTCTTC.

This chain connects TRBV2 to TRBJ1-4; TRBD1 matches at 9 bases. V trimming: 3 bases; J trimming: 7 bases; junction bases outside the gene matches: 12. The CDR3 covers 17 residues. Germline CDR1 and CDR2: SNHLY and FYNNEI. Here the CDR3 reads CASSDPGQGKPSEKLFF. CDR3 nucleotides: TGTGCCAGCAGTGACCCGGGACAGGGTAAACCAAGTGAAAAACTGTTTTTT.

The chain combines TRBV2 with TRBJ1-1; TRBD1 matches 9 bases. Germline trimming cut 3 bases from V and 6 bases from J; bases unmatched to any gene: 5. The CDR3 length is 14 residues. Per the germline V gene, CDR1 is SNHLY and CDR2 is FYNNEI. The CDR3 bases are TGTGCCAGCAGTGATAGGACAGGGGTTCCTGAAGCTTTCTTT. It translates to CASSDRTGVPEAFF.

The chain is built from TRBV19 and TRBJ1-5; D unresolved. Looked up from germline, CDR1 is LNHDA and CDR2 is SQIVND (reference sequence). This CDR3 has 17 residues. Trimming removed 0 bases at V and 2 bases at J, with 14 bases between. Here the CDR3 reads CASSIDQYEGGNQPQHF. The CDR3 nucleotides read TGTGCCAGTAGTATAGATCAGTACGAAGGCGGCAATCAGCCCCAGCATTTT.

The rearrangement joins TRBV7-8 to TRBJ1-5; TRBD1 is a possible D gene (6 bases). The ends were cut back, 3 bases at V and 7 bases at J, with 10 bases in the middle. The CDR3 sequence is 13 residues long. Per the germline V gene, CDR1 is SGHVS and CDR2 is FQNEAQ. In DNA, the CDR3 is TGTGCCAGCAGCTTGTATGACAGGCAGCCCCAGCATTTT. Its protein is CASSLYDRQPQHF.

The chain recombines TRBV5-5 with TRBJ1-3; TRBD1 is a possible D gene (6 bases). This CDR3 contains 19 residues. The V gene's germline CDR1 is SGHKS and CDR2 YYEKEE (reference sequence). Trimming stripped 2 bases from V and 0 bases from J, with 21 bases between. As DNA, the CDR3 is TGTGCCAGCAGCTTTGGGACTGAACAGGGTTACATCTCTGGAAACACCATATATTTT. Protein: CASSFGTEQGYISGNTIYF.

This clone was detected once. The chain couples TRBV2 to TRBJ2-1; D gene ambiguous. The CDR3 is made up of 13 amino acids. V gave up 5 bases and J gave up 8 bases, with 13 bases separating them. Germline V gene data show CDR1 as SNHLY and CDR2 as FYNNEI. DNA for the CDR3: TGTGCCAGCAGTCTCGCCCTCTCGGATGAGCAGTTCTTC. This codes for CASSLALSDEQFF.

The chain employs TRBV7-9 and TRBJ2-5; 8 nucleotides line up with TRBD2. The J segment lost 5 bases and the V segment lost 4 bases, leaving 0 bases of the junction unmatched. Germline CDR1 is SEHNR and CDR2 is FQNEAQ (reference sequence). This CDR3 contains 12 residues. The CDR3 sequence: CASSSGGETQYF. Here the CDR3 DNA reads TGTGCCAGCAGCTCGGGGGGGGAGACCCAGTACTTC.

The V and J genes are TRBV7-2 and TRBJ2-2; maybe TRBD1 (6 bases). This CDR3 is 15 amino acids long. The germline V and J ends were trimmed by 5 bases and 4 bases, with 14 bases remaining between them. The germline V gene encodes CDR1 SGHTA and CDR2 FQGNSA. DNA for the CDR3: TGTGCCAGCAGCCCCAGGGGCCGCATCACCGGGGAGCTGTTTTTT. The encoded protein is CASSPRGRITGELFF. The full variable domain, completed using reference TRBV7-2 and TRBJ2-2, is GAGVSQSPSNKVTEKGKDVELRCDPISGHTALYWYRQSLGQGLEFLIYFQGNSAPDKSGLPSDRFSAERTGGSVSTLTIQRTQQEDSAVYLCASSPRGRITGELFFGEGSRLTVL.

The CDR3 loop is CAWTREGLGEQYF. Written as DNA, the CDR3 is TGTGCCTGGACGCGGGAGGGCCTAGGCGAGCAGTACTTC. The V gene is TRBV30, the J gene TRBJ2-7, with 9 bases identical to TRBD2. J was trimmed by 6 bases and V by 4 bases; bases with no gene match: 7. The CDR3 is 13 residues long. Germline CDR1 is GTSNPN and CDR2 is SVGIG (reference sequence).

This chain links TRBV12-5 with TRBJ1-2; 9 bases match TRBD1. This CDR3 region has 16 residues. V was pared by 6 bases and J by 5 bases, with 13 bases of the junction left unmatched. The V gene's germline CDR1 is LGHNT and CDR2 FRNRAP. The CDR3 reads CASGDRGRLDFYGYTF. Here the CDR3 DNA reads TGTGCTAGTGGGGACAGGGGCCGATTGGACTTTTATGGCTACACCTTC.

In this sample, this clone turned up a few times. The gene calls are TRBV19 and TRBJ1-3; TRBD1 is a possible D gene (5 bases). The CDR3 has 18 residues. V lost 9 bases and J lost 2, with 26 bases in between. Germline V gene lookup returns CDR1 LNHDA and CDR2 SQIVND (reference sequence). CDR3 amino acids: CASRDRSIALRAGNTIYF. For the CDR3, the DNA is TGTGCCAGCCGGGACCGCTCGATCGCCTTAAGAGCTGGAAACACCATATATTTT.

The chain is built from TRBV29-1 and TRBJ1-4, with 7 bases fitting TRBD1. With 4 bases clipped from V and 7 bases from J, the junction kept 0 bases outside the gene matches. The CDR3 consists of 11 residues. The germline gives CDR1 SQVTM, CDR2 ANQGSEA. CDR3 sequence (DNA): TGCAGCGTTGGACAGGGTGAAAAACTGTTTTTT. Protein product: CSVGQGEKLFF.

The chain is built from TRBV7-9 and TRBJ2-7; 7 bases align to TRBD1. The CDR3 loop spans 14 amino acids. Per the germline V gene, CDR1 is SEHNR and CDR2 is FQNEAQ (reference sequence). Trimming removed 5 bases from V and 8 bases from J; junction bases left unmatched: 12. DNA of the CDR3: TGTGCCAGCAGCCCGCGACAGGGAAGTATACAGCAGTACTTC. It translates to CASSPRQGSIQQYF.